Sequencing of this T cell receptor (beta chain) was carried out in a study of blood T cell repertoires in COVID-19. Across the whole study: Samples representing acute and convalescent COVID-19 were sourced from the United States, Italy and Spain. The analysed material was cDNA or gDNA that came from T cells, B-cell-depleted T cells, or PBMCs.

This table comes from immunoSEQ multiplex PCR, and its TCRdb copy is limited to in-frame clones, with some not included. The sample contains approximately 170,000 clones, 84% of which appear only once. Seattle patients were enrolled while actively infected and followed longitudinally. V was clipped by 0 bases and J by 1 base, with 16 bases between them. The CDR3 has 17 residues. Germline assignment: CDR1 MGHRA and CDR2 YSYEKL. This chain links TRBV4-1 with TRBJ2-7; D is possibly TRBD2 (6 bases). The clonotype was recovered from a woman at least 80 years old with COVID-19, enrolled during active disease. The sequenced sample consisted of peripheral blood. The CDR3 reads CASSQDLGLRSSYEQYF. The CDR3 DNA is TGCGCCAGCAGCCAAGATTTGGGACTCCGTTCGTCCTACGAGCAGTACTTC.